The rows below give T cell receptor beta chains drawn from one sample of a study of T cells in localized non-small cell lung cancer. TCRdb's table, derived via immunoSEQ multiplex PCR, lists solely in-frame clones and lacks some. The sample lists about 1,800 clones, roughly a fifth occurring once. The sequencing here drew on normal lung tissue next to the tumor, taken before any cancer treatment. The receptor source for this set is a man aged 40-75 years with stage I lung adenocarcinoma. The CDR3 runs from the conserved cysteine through the conserved F or W. Fields, in order: J gene, D gene, clone size, V gene, CDR3 protein, CDR3 DNA. The D gene is left open where the match is weak. Some rows have no size entry. The others give once, few or many, or a class for an expanded clone.

TRBJ2-6	TRBD1	-	TRBV29-1	CSVEGQGGPHPGSGANVLTF	TGCAGCGTTGAGGGACAGGGGGGTCCTCACCCCGGCTCTGGGGCCAACGTCCTGACTTTC
TRBJ1-1	-	-	TRBV28	CASRQDWDTEAFF	TGTGCCAGCCGTCAGGACTGGGACACTGAAGCTTTCTTT
TRBJ1-6	TRBD1	once	TRBV19	CASSTTTGGRSPLHF	TGTGCCAGTAGTACGACGACAGGGGGACGTTCACCCCTCCACTTT
TRBJ2-5	-	few	TRBV1	CASSQQGDQTQYF	TGCGCCAGCAGCCAACAGGGGGACCAGACCCAGTACTTC
TRBJ2-5	-	medium-sized	TRBV6-8	CASSEMDGRVVGETQYF	TGTGCCAGCAGTGAGATGGACGGACGGGTTGTAGGAGAGACCCAGTACTTC
TRBJ2-3	TRBD2	few	TRBV28	CATSPPGLGTDTQYF	TGTGCCACCAGCCCCCCGGGACTAGGCACAGATACGCAGTATTTT
TRBJ1-1	-	medium-sized	TRBV9	CASSVSTRAGSGNTEAFF	TGTGCCAGCAGCGTCTCAACTAGAGCAGGGTCCGGGAACACTGAAGCTTTCTTT
TRBJ2-6	-	-	TRBV14	CASSLGGSGANVLTF	TGTGCCAGCAGCCTAGGGGGCTCTGGGGCCAACGTCCTGACTTTC
TRBJ1-5	TRBD1	-	TRBV19	CASSPTGTGIGQPQHF	TGTGCCAGTAGTCCAACCGGGACAGGGATCGGCCAGCCCCAGCATTTT
TRBJ1-4	TRBD1	-	TRBV6-1	CASSEATGGLEKLFF	TGTGCCAGCAGTGAAGCTACAGGGGGCCTTGAAAAACTGTTTTTT
TRBJ1-2	TRBD1	medium-sized	TRBV6-8	CASGPPGTGVTYYGYTF	TGTGCCAGCGGACCCCCCGGGACAGGGGTGACCTACTATGGCTACACCTTC
TRBJ1-6	-	medium-sized	TRBV6-1	CASSEADNSPLHF	TGTGCCAGCAGTGAAGCGGATAATTCACCCCTCCACTTT
TRBJ2-1	-	-	TRBV28	CASMRGPTSREQFF	TGTGCCAGCATGAGGGGACCTACTTCAAGGGAGCAGTTCTTC
TRBJ1-1	TRBD1	-	TRBV12-5	CASTRGTGSAFF	TGTGCCAGCACCCGAGGGACAGGTTCAGCTTTCTTT
TRBJ2-3	TRBD2	-	TRBV6-8	CASSEVAGGSDTQYF	TGTGCCAGCAGTGAGGTAGCGGGCGGTTCAGATACGCAGTATTTT
TRBJ2-7	-	-	TRBV28	CASSQISGPNDEQYF	TGTGCCAGCAGCCAAATTAGTGGTCCTAACGACGAGCAGTACTTC
TRBJ2-2	TRBD2	large	TRBV6-8	CASSGLAGETGELFF	TGTGCCAGCAGCGGACTAGCGGGAGAGACCGGGGAGCTGTTTTTT
TRBJ1-2	-	medium-sized	TRBV9	CASSVETGMANYGYTF	TGTGCCAGCAGCGTAGAAACGGGTATGGCTAACTATGGCTACACCTTC
TRBJ2-2	-	medium-sized	TRBV4-1	CASSHPGHRTGELFF	TGCGCCAGCAGCCACCCCGGACACCGCACCGGGGAGCTGTTTTTT
TRBJ2-1	-	-	TRBV29-1	CSVEGTGRSYNEQFF	TGCAGCGTTGAAGGTACGGGGAGGTCCTACAATGAGCAGTTCTTC
TRBJ1-5	TRBD1	large	TRBV19	CASRTGVAGNQPQHF	TGTGCCAGTAGGACAGGGGTCGCCGGCAATCAGCCCCAGCATTTT
TRBJ2-3	-	few	TRBV19	CASSIKGLDTQYF	TGTGCCAGTAGTATTAAGGGTTTAGATACGCAGTATTTT
TRBJ1-1	-	-	TRBV30	CAWDLPGHRNTEAFF	TGTGCCTGGGACCTTCCGGGACACCGGAACACTGAAGCTTTCTTT
TRBJ2-2	TRBD2	-	TRBV28	CASSQTRLAENTGELFF	TGTGCCAGCAGTCAAACCAGACTAGCGGAGAACACCGGGGAGCTGTTTTTT
TRBJ2-5	TRBD2	few	TRBV6-8	CASTLEASGGSLGTQYF	TGTGCCAGCACTCTGGAGGCTAGCGGGGGGTCTTTGGGTACCCAGTACTTC
TRBJ2-1	TRBD2	-	TRBV6-8	CASTKSGDGGGNEQFF	TGTGCCAGCACCAAAAGCGGGGACGGAGGCGGCAATGAGCAGTTCTTC